This TCR beta chain was sequenced in a study of T cells in tuberculosis. Points from the study as a whole: The TCR-beta difference was not significant; alpha differences partly reflected length. Active tuberculosis TCR-alpha repertoires lay closer to GMM-specific TCRs than IGRA-negative controls, suggesting clonal expansion.

About this clone: Its target is not known.

The CDR3 runs to 19 residues. V trimming: 6 bases; J trimming: 0 bases; junction bases outside the gene matches: 11. Germline lookup yields CDR1 SGHVS and CDR2 FQNEAQ. Adolescents were screened for latent TB by skin test and IGRA. Some clones are missing from TCRdb's copy, which holds only in-frame ones; the method was immunoSEQ multiplex PCR. The repertoire holds some 31,000 clones, approximately 91% seen once, with roughly 2% in the top ten. This chain links TRBV7-8 with TRBJ2-1; TRBD2 agrees at 13 bases. The sequenced material came from PBMCs. The receptor was derived from a donor between 10 and 35 years old with latent tuberculosis or without tuberculosis infection. For the CDR3, the DNA is TGTGCCAGCAGGCCTTCGACTAGCGGGAGGACCCACTCCTACAATGAGCAGTTCTTC. Its protein is CASRPSTSGRTHSYNEQFF.